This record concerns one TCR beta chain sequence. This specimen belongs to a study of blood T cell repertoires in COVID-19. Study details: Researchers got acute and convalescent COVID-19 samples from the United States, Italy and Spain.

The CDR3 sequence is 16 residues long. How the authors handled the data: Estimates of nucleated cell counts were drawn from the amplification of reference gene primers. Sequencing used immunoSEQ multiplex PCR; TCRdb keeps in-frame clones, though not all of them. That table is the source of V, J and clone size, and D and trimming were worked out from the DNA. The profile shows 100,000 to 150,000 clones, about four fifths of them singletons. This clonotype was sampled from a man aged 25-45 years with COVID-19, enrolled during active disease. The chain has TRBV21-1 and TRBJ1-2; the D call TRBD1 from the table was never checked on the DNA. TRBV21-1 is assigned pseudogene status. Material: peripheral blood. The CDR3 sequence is CASSLPGQGAYGGYTF. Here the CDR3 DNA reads TGTGCCAGCAGTCTCCCGGGACAGGGGGCATACGGTGGCTACACCTTC.